This T cell receptor (beta chain) originates from a study of blood T cells in healthy people across ages. A note on this clonotype: The antigen is not known.

Germline lookup yields CDR1 SGHTA and CDR2 FQGNSA. The CDR3 has 16 amino acids. V lost 5 bases and J lost 4, with 19 bases in between. Study-wide points: Investigators viewed diversity estimates from one million T cells as underestimates, the study reported. Not knowing donor CMV status may have confounded expanded clonotype changes.

Through a sample-barcoded 5' primer and a J-beta primer mix, a second PCR was run for roughly 6 to 11 cycles. A template-switch adaptor containing 12 random nucleotides labeled each cDNA molecule. A single record per CDR3 protein comes from TCRdb applying MiXCR to the 5' RACE reads. The data hold about 800,000 distinct CDR3 sequences, with nearly 60% observed a single time. The clonotype comes from a man aged 30 to 39 in good health. The sample taken for sequencing was blood. The rearrangement joins TRBV7-2 to TRBJ2-3; D may be TRBD2 (5 bases). In DNA, the CDR3 is TGTGCCAGCAGCCACCCTTACGGGATGTGGCCAGATACGCAGTATTTT. Its translation: CASSHPYGMWPDTQYF.